Below are 15 T cell receptor beta chains sequenced from a single sample in a study of T cell responses to AZD1222 COVID-19 vaccine. Using immunoSEQ multiplex PCR, the repertoire was profiled, and TCRdb retains in-frame clones only, with some absent. The sample includes about 93,000 clones, just over 85% of them seen just once. Sequencing used peripheral blood, obtained on day 0 of AZD1222 vaccination. These receptors all come from an adult in good health.

The V call is TRBV7-9, the J call TRBJ2-7; 8 bases line up with TRBD2. V gave up 5 bases and J gave up 7 bases; unmatched junction bases: 10. Germline V gene sequence: CDR1 SEHNR, CDR2 FQNEAQ (reference sequence). The CDR3 length is 14 residues. Here the CDR3 DNA reads TGTGCCAGCAGCATGCCGGGACTAGTCGGGGAGCAGTACTTC. It specifies CASSMPGLVGEQYF.

The chain uses TRBV7-6 and TRBJ2-5, with D perhaps being TRBD1 or TRBD2 (5 bases each). V lost 4 bases to trimming and J lost 4 bases, with 16 bases between them. Germline assignment: CDR1 SGHVS and CDR2 FNYEAQ. The CDR3 loop spans 15 amino acids. The CDR3 DNA is TGTGCCAGCAGCTCTAGTGGGCCGGGGCCAGAGACCCAGTACTTC. It is translated as CASSSSGPGPETQYF.

The chain is built from TRBV10-3 and TRBJ1-1; tentatively, D is TRBD1 (6 bases). CDR1 and CDR2 (germline): ENHRY, SYGVKD. The CDR3 runs to 14 residues. V was pared by 11 bases and J by 6 bases, with 22 bases between. The CDR3 nucleotides are TGTGCCTCTAAGGGGGTCCGGACGGGGGCTGAAGCTTTCTTT. It specifies CASKGVRTGAEAFF.

The rearrangement links TRBV20-1 to TRBJ1-6; 7 bases agree with TRBD1. Germline assignment: CDR1 DFQATT and CDR2 SNEGSKA (reference sequence). This CDR3 has 14 residues. Trimming at V came to 4 bases and at J to 6 bases, leaving 6 bases not matched to a gene. The DNA for the CDR3 is TGCAGTGCTACTGACAGGGCTGGTAATTCACCCCTCCACTTT. As protein: CSATDRAGNSPLHF.

CDR3 loop: CASSSPQRGGHVYNEQFF. The CDR3 nucleotides are TGTGCCAGCAGCTCCCCACAGCGGGGGGGCCACGTCTACAATGAGCAGTTCTTC. The gene calls are TRBV11-2 and TRBJ2-1; 10 bases line up with TRBD2. Germline V gene lookup returns CDR1 SGHAT and CDR2 FQNNGV. With V trimmed by 4 bases and J by 3 bases, 12 bases remained unmatched. This CDR3 spans 18 amino acids.

This clone was recorded only once. The chain is built from TRBV18 and TRBJ2-7; no definite D call. The V gene lost 0 bases and the J gene lost 0 bases, with 6 bases spanning the gap. The CDR3 is 14 amino acids. Germline V gene lookup returns CDR1 KGHSH and CDR2 LQKENI. CDR3 coding DNA: TGTGCCAGCTCACCACCCTTCAGCTCCTACGAGCAGTACTTC. Translating it yields CASSPPFSSYEQYF.

The CDR3, as DNA: TGTGCCAGCAGCGTAAGCGGGGGTGGTGAAAAACTGTTTTTT. Its translation is CASSVSGGGEKLFF. This chain uses TRBV9 with TRBJ1-4, with D perhaps TRBD1 (5 bases). Deletions cut 1 base from V and 7 bases from J, with 11 bases between. Per the germline V gene, CDR1 is SGDLS and CDR2 is YYNGEE. The CDR3 consists of 14 residues.

This clone came up once. The chain employs TRBV9 and TRBJ2-3; 9 bases align to TRBD2. The CDR3 totals 16 residues. Looked up from germline, CDR1 is SGDLS and CDR2 is YYNGEE. V was pared by 3 bases and J by 2 bases, with 7 bases of the junction left unmatched. The CDR3 sequence is CASSAVAGDATDTQYF. CDR3 nucleotides: TGTGCCAGCAGCGCAGTAGCGGGAGACGCCACAGATACGCAGTATTTT.

The chain joins TRBV18 to TRBJ2-7, with 16 bases fitting TRBD2. Germline V gene data show CDR1 as KGHSH and CDR2 as LQKENI. Trimming removed 3 bases from V and 0 bases from J; junction bases left unmatched: 5. The CDR3 spans 18 residues. CDR3 bases: TGTGCCAGCTCACCTCCGGGACTAGCGGGGGGGAGCTCCTACGAGCAGTACTTC. It yields the protein CASSPPGLAGGSSYEQYF.

This chain joins TRBV4-1 and TRBJ1-6; 12 bases align to TRBD1. CDR3 size: 15 residues. The germline gives CDR1 MGHRA, CDR2 YSYEKL. After removal of 3 bases from V and 9 bases from J, the junction contained 3 bases not matched to a gene. CDR3: CASSHPGQGASPLHF. Written as DNA, the CDR3 is TGCGCCAGCAGCCACCCGGGACAGGGGGCTTCACCCCTCCACTTT.

The V gene is TRBV6-2 or TRBV6-3, the J gene TRBJ1-2; TRBD1 is a possible D gene (6 bases). The CDR3 is 17 residues long. V lost 0 bases and J 7 bases, leaving 21 bases between the germline ends. Germline V gives CDR1 MNHEY, CDR2 SVGEGT. The CDR3 nucleotides read TGTGCCAGCAGTTACTCCGGTTCTGGGGGCAGGAATAGTGGCTACACCTTC. It codes for CASSYSGSGGRNSGYTF.

This clone was picked up one time. The chain links TRBV2 to TRBJ2-5; 12 positions match TRBD2. This CDR3 comprises 17 residues. After removal of 3 bases from V and 0 bases from J, the junction contained 5 bases not matched to a gene. Germline lookup yields CDR1 SNHLY and CDR2 FYNNEI. CDR3 sequence (DNA): TGTGCCAGCAGTGATTACCGACTAGCGGGGGACCAAGAGACCCAGTACTTC. Translating gives CASSDYRLAGDQETQYF.

This chain joins TRBV5-8 and TRBJ2-2; D is perhaps TRBD1 (6 bases). This CDR3 contains 16 residues. The germline CDR1 and CDR2 sequences are SGHTS and YDEGEE. Trimming removed 4 bases from V and 6 bases from J, with 19 bases in between. CDR3 sequence reads: CASSGTGLRESGELFF. CDR3 nucleotide sequence: TGTGCCAGCAGCGGTACAGGGCTTCGGGAATCCGGGGAGCTGTTTTTT.

The rearrangement links TRBV7-3 to TRBJ2-1, with TRBD2 identical over 10 bases. The V gene end was trimmed by 5 bases and the J gene end by 2 bases; junction bases not matched to a gene: 6. Germline V gene sequence: CDR1 SGHTA, CDR2 FQGTGA. The CDR3 extends over 16 amino acids. CDR3 amino acids: CASSPTAGGPYNEQFF. The CDR3 DNA reads as TGTGCCAGCAGCCCGACAGCGGGAGGGCCCTACAATGAGCAGTTCTTC.

This clone has more than one count but fewer than ten. An end of the junction does not agree with germline; a read error may underlie this. The J gene is TRBJ2-5, the V gene TRBV9; the match to TRBD2 covers 8 bases. The CDR3 length is 15 residues. Germline-derived CDR1 and CDR2 are SGDLS and YYNGEE. The CDR3 is CASSSHRAGDSTLNF. The CDR3 coding sequence is TGTGCCAGCAGTTCCCACAGAGCGGGAGATTCTACTCTAAACTTC.